The 32 T cell receptor beta chains listed next were all sequenced from one sample in a study of OX40 agonist ivuxolimab in advanced cancers. Produced via immunoSEQ multiplex PCR; TCRdb's table is partial and in-frame only. The data show some 61,000 clones, 85% to 90% seen once. The sequencing used CD4+ or CD8+ T cells sorted from blood, collected in a trial of the OX40 agonist ivuxolimab. These receptors all stem from an adult with an advanced solid tumor such as melanoma, head and neck, liver or kidney cancer.

The V and J genes are TRBV2 and TRBJ1-4, with 7 bases aligning to TRBD1. V shed 8 bases, J shed 4 bases, and the junction held 7 bases outside the gene matches. The CDR3 runs to 14 residues. Germline loops: CDR1 SNHLY, CDR2 FYNNEI. CDR3 in amino acids: CASGKQGSNEKLFF. CDR3 in DNA: TGTGCCAGCGGGAAACAGGGGAGTAATGAAAAACTGTTTTTT. The variable domain in full, completed from reference TRBV2 and TRBJ1-4, reads EPEVTQTPSHQVTQMGQEVILRCVPISNHLYFYWYRQILGQKVEFLVSFYNNEISEKSEIFDDQFSVERPDGSNFTLKIRSTKLEDSAMYFCASGKQGSNEKLFFGSGTQLSVL.

This chain connects TRBV14 to TRBJ2-2; no firm D call. Germline V gene lookup returns CDR1 SGHDN and CDR2 FVKESK. The CDR3 sequence is 17 residues long. V was trimmed by 0 bases and J by 4 bases, leaving 15 bases between them. DNA of the CDR3: TGTGCCAGCAGCCAAGATTGGATCGGAGCGCTCACCGGGGAGCTGTTTTTT. Protein: CASSQDWIGALTGELFF.

The chain combines TRBV6-1 with TRBJ1-5; D gene uncertain. CDR1 and CDR2 from the germline V gene are MNHNS and SASEGT. V was pared by 1 base and J by 0 bases, with 16 bases between. There are 18 residues in the CDR3. CDR3 DNA: TGTGCCAGCAGTGAAGGCCCCGGTGCCAGCATTAGCAATCAGCCCCAGCATTTT. It specifies CASSEGPGASISNQPQHF.

This chain joins TRBV10-1 and TRBJ1-5, with D tentatively TRBD1 (5 bases). Deletions cut 4 bases from V and 0 bases from J, with 10 bases between. Per germline, CDR1 WNHNN and CDR2 SYGVQD (reference sequence). CDR3 length: 15 amino acids. CDR3 sequence: CASSGLTVSNQPQHF. The CDR3 nucleotides read TGCGCCAGCAGTGGTCTGACAGTTAGCAATCAGCCCCAGCATTTT.

The V gene is TRBV5-4, the J gene TRBJ2-6, with D tentatively TRBD2 (5 bases). The germline V gene has CDR1 SGHNT and CDR2 YYREEE (reference sequence). Between the trimmed V and J ends, which lost 6 bases and 0 bases, there was a span of 10 bases. This CDR3 is 15 amino acids long. CDR3 loop: CASTPRVSGANVLTF. CDR3 DNA sequence: TGTGCCAGCACCCCGAGGGTCTCTGGGGCCAACGTCCTGACTTTC.

The chain couples TRBV14 to TRBJ1-1, with D perhaps TRBD1 (5 bases). Germline CDR1 is SGHDN and CDR2 is FVKESK. The CDR3 covers 16 residues. The V gene lost 1 base and the J gene lost 1 base, with 13 bases spanning the gap. In DNA, the CDR3 is TGTGCCAGCAGCCAAGGATGGGGCCGAAGGAACACTGAAGCTTTCTTT. Translation gives CASSQGWGRRNTEAFF.

The chain uses TRBV7-2 and TRBJ2-5, with TRBD2 matching over 9 bases. With 2 bases clipped from V and 5 bases from J, the junction kept 12 bases outside the gene matches. Germline CDR1 and CDR2: SGHTA and FQGNSA. This CDR3 contains 17 residues. The CDR3 nucleotides read TGTGCCAGCAGCTTATTATTTGTAGCGGGAGTCGAGGAGACCCAGTACTTC. Its protein product is CASSLLFVAGVEETQYF.

This clone came up a few times. The chain joins TRBV5-4 to TRBJ2-7; 12 bases map to TRBD2. Germline lookup yields CDR1 SGHNT and CDR2 YYREEE (reference sequence). This CDR3 contains 17 residues. J lost 5 bases, V lost 0 bases, and 9 bases had no gene match. Here the CDR3 DNA reads TGTGCCAGCAGCTTGGGTGGTCTAGCGGGAGGGCCCCACGAGCAGTACTTC. It specifies CASSLGGLAGGPHEQYF.

The V gene is TRBV10-2, the J gene TRBJ1-2; D ambiguous. CDR3 length: 15 residues. CDR1 is WSHSY, CDR2 SAAADI, per germline. Trimming cost V 0 bases and J 3 bases, with 11 bases left between them. This CDR3 reads CASSESGPLDYGYTF. CDR3 DNA: TGCGCCAGCAGTGAGTCCGGCCCGTTGGACTATGGCTACACCTTC.

This rearrangement joins TRBV2 to TRBJ1-5; 7 nucleotides align to TRBD1. CDR1 and CDR2 from the germline V gene are SNHLY and FYNNEI. This CDR3 contains 15 residues. V was pared by 4 bases and J by 0 bases, with 3 bases of the junction left unmatched. The CDR3 loop reads CASSGGQVSNQPQHF. CDR3 DNA: TGTGCCAGCAGTGGTGGACAGGTTAGCAATCAGCCCCAGCATTTT.

This clone has just a few counts. This sequence joins TRBV7-2 and TRBJ1-1; D perhaps matches TRBD1 (5 bases). The CDR3 has 14 amino acids. V was pared by 7 bases and J by 4 bases, with 16 bases between. Germline V gene sequence: CDR1 SGHTA, CDR2 FQGNSA. CDR3 loop: CASTGLAPTTEAFF. The CDR3 nucleotides are TGTGCCAGCACAGGGTTAGCACCCACCACTGAAGCTTTCTTT.

The chain recombines TRBV29-1 with TRBJ1-1; unclear D gene. Germline V gene data show CDR1 as SQVTM and CDR2 as ANQGSEA. The CDR3 is made up of 12 amino acids. V was clipped by 4 bases and J by 1 base, with 7 bases between them. The CDR3 is CSVGNRNTEAFF. CDR3 in DNA: TGCAGCGTTGGCAATCGGAACACTGAAGCTTTCTTT.

The genes are TRBV28 and TRBJ1-4; D is unclear. This CDR3 contains 12 residues. From germline, CDR1 is MDHEN and CDR2 SYDVKM. V gave up 8 bases and J gave up 5 bases, with 9 bases separating them. DNA for the CDR3: TGTGCCAGCGGAGGTTTAAATGAAAAACTGTTTTTT. Translating gives CASGGLNEKLFF.

J is TRBJ1-2 and V is TRBV9; 7 nucleotides agree with TRBD1. The CDR3 loop spans 14 amino acids. Germline V lookup: CDR1 SGDLS, CDR2 YYNGEE. V shed 0 bases, J shed 8 bases, and the junction held 7 bases outside the gene matches. The CDR3 coding sequence is TGTGCCAGCAGCGTAGCCACAGGGGTGGGCGGCTACACCTTC. This gives the protein CASSVATGVGGYTF.

CDR3 bases: TGTGCCAGCCGCCTCCTTGGGGCAGGGACTTCCTACGAGCAGTACTTC. Amino acids: CASRLLGAGTSYEQYF. The rearrangement links TRBV27 to TRBJ2-7; D is perhaps TRBD2 (6 bases). Germline assignment: CDR1 MNHEY and CDR2 SMNVEV (reference sequence). The CDR3 runs 16 residues. Trimming stripped 8 bases from V and 1 base from J, with 21 bases between.

J is TRBJ2-1 and V is TRBV28; D tentatively fits TRBD1 or TRBD2 (5 bases each). The CDR3 has 15 amino acids. Germline CDR1 MDHEN, CDR2 SYDVKM. V lost 1 base and J 8 bases, leaving 15 bases between the germline ends. CDR3 sequence (DNA): TGTGCCAGCAGTTTATTGGGACCATACGGGGATGAGCAGTTCTTC. Its protein is CASSLLGPYGDEQFF.

The CDR3 protein is CASSGHLGAGELFF. CDR3 sequence (DNA): TGTGCCAGCAGTGGCCATCTGGGGGCTGGGGAGCTGTTTTTT. The chain uses TRBV6-5 and TRBJ2-2; possible D gene TRBD1, 6 bases. CDR3 length: 14 amino acids. Per germline, CDR1 MNHEY and CDR2 SVGAGI. Trimming removed 5 bases at V and 8 bases at J, with 15 bases between.

The V call is TRBV6-5, the J call TRBJ2-2; D might be TRBD2 (5 bases). The germline gives CDR1 MNHEY, CDR2 SVGAGI. Between the trimmed V and J ends, which lost 7 bases and 3 bases, there was a span of 15 bases. CDR3 size: 15 residues. The CDR3 region has the DNA TGTGCCAGCATGAGGAGGCCGGCCGACACCGGGGAGCTGTTTTTT. Amino acids: CASMRRPADTGELFF.

The chain couples TRBV9 to TRBJ1-1, with 7 nucleotides matching TRBD1. Unmatched junction bases numbered 12, after V lost 3 bases and J lost 4 bases. The CDR3 length is 16 residues. Germline CDR1 is SGDLS and CDR2 is YYNGEE. The CDR3 sequence: CASSASPGGMGTEAFF. CDR3 bases: TGTGCCAGCAGCGCGAGCCCAGGGGGAATGGGCACTGAAGCTTTCTTT.

The CDR3 coding sequence is TGTGCCAGCAGCCCACAGGGTTTAAGTTCACCCCTCCACTTT. Protein product: CASSPQGLSSPLHF. This chain joins TRBV11-2 and TRBJ1-6; maybe TRBD1 (6 bases). CDR1 is SGHAT and CDR2 is FQNNGV in the germline V gene. The CDR3 loop spans 14 amino acids. V was pared by 5 bases and J by 9 bases, with 14 bases between. The full variable domain, completed using reference TRBV11-2 and TRBJ1-6, is EAGVAQSPRYKIIEKRQSVAFWCNPISGHATLYWYQQILGQGPKLLIQFQNNGVVDDSQLPKDRFSAERLKGVDSTLKIQPAKLEDSAVYLCASSPQGLSSPLHFGNGTRLTVT.

CDR3 sequence (DNA): TGTGCCAGCAGTTTAACGGGGGGGCTAGGGGAGACCCAGTACTTC. Translating gives CASSLTGGLGETQYF. This sequence joins TRBV28 and TRBJ2-5; 8 bases align to TRBD2. There are 15 residues in the CDR3. CDR1 is MDHEN, CDR2 SYDVKM, per germline. V lost 2 bases, J lost 5 bases, and 7 bases stayed unmatched.

The chain links TRBV19 to TRBJ2-1; possible D gene TRBD2, 6 bases. The V gene's germline CDR1 is LNHDA and CDR2 SQIVND (reference sequence). The CDR3 is 14 amino acids. Deletions cut 5 bases from V and 3 bases from J, with 11 bases between. The CDR3 DNA reads TGTGCCAGTAGTTTGCGGGGTAACTACAATGAGCAGTTCTTC. Translation: CASSLRGNYNEQFF.

The V call is TRBV19, the J call TRBJ1-1; D might be TRBD1 (6 bases). Trimming removed 6 bases at V and 1 base at J, with 24 bases between. CDR1 is LNHDA and CDR2 is SQIVND in the germline V gene (reference sequence). This CDR3 region has 18 residues. The DNA for the CDR3 is TGTGCCAGTAGACCACACAGGGCCTACAGGGCCGAGAACACTGAAGCTTTCTTT. This gives the protein CASRPHRAYRAENTEAFF. Combining the CDR3 with reference TRBV19 and TRBJ1-1 gives the whole variable domain DGGITQSPKYLFRKEGQNVTLSCEQNLNHDAMYWYRQDPGQGLRLIYYSQIVNDFQKGDIAEGYSVSREKKESFPLTVTSAQKNPTAFYLCASRPHRAYRAENTEAFFGQGTRLTVV.

The CDR3 spells CASSPGGGGYEQYF. The CDR3 nucleotides are TGTGCCAGCAGTCCGGGGGGGGGTGGCTACGAGCAGTACTTC. J is TRBJ2-5 and V is TRBV6-5, with 8 bases matching TRBD2. The tail of the sequence fits TRBJ2-7 better, so the J call may be wrong. The CDR3 is 14 residues long. Germline CDR1 and CDR2: MNHEY and SVGAGI.

The chain is built from TRBV9 and TRBJ1-2; D might be TRBD1 (6 bases). V was clipped by 1 base and J by 7 bases, with 20 bases between them. The CDR3 runs 16 residues. Germline V gives CDR1 SGDLS, CDR2 YYNGEE. The CDR3 loop reads CASSVLDQGPLVGYTF. The CDR3 coding sequence is TGTGCCAGCAGCGTACTTGACCAGGGGCCCCTAGTTGGCTACACCTTC.

This chain connects TRBV6-1 to TRBJ2-1, with 9 bases identical to TRBD2. The CDR3 loop spans 16 amino acids. Germline-derived CDR1 and CDR2 are MNHNS and SASEGT. V lost 1 base, J lost 6 bases, and 7 bases stayed unmatched. The CDR3 DNA reads as TGTGCCAGCAGTGAAGTGTGGTTAGCGGGAGTCAATGAGCAGTTCTTC. Translated: CASSEVWLAGVNEQFF.

This clone was counted a single time. This chain joins TRBV19 and TRBJ2-3; D is perhaps TRBD1 or TRBD2 (5 bases each). The CDR3 totals 16 residues. V dropped 5 bases and J dropped 3 bases, with 18 bases sitting between them. Looked up from germline, CDR1 is LNHDA and CDR2 is SQIVND (reference sequence). For the CDR3, the DNA is TGTGCCAGTAGTCCCCTGTGGGTCGAGGGGACAGATACGCAGTATTTT. Protein sequence: CASSPLWVEGTDTQYF.

This clone showed up just once. The CDR3 DNA follows: TGTGCCAGTAAAGGGACAGGGGGTACTGAAGCTTTCTTT. Translation: CASKGTGGTEAFF. The rearrangement uses TRBV19 and TRBJ1-1; TRBD1 matches at 11 bases. J was trimmed by 5 bases and V by 7 bases; bases with no gene match: 3. The CDR3 contains 13 residues. Looked up from germline, CDR1 is LNHDA and CDR2 is SQIVND (reference sequence).

CDR3 loop: CASSQQGLAGFQETQYF. The DNA for the CDR3 is TGCGCCAGCAGCCAACAGGGGCTAGCGGGATTCCAAGAGACCCAGTACTTC. The rearrangement uses TRBV4-1 and TRBJ2-7, with 9 bases aligning to TRBD2. The closer fit of TRBJ2-5 to the DNA end suggests the J call may be wrong. Germline V gene data show CDR1 as MGHRA and CDR2 as YSYEKL. The CDR3 extends over 17 amino acids.

The CDR3 sequence is CAWSLQGYQPQHF. The CDR3 DNA reads TGTGCCTGGAGTCTACAGGGGTATCAGCCCCAGCATTTT. This sequence joins TRBV30 and TRBJ1-5; TRBD1 aligns across 7 bases. Trimming cost V 2 bases and J 5 bases; bases outside gene matches: 3. The length of the CDR3 is 13 residues. In germline, CDR1 is GTSNPN, CDR2 SVGIG (reference sequence).

The chain couples TRBV6-1 to TRBJ2-5, with D perhaps TRBD1 (6 bases). V was clipped by 1 base and J by 5 bases, with 8 bases between them. Germline V CDR1 and CDR2: MNHNS, SASEGT. The CDR3 runs to 13 residues. This chain's CDR3 is CASSEGTVETQYF. In nucleotides, the CDR3 is TGTGCCAGCAGTGAAGGGACAGTTGAGACCCAGTACTTC.

The V and J genes are TRBV6-1 and TRBJ2-7, with 9 positions matching TRBD2. Germline V CDR1 and CDR2: MNHNS, SASEGT. V lost 1 base to trimming and J lost 2 bases; unmatched junction nucleotides: 6. CDR3 length: 16 amino acids. CDR3 loop: CASSEGWIAGAYEQYF. CDR3 coding DNA: TGTGCCAGCAGTGAAGGGTGGATAGCGGGAGCCTACGAGCAGTACTTC.